These 22 T cell receptor beta chains share one sample of origin, sequenced in a study of blood T cells in healthy people across ages. Alongside a J-beta primer mix, a sample-barcoded 5' primer served in a second PCR lasting about 7 to 12 cycles. Via MiXCR, TCRdb re-called the 5' RACE reads, giving one row per CDR3 protein. The repertoire holds about 1.5 million distinct CDR3 sequences, with roughly two fifths as singletons. The sequenced sample was blood. The receptors derive from a woman younger than 35 in good health.

This clonotype was seen a handful of times. V and J are TRBV2 and TRBJ2-7; 8 bases fit TRBD2. The assigned J gene may be wrong: the sequence end matches TRBJ2-5 better. The CDR3 is made up of 14 amino acids. Germline V gene data show CDR1 as SNHLY and CDR2 as FYNNEI. CDR3 sequence: CASTMSGSSETQYF. Here the CDR3 DNA reads TGTGCCAGCACCATGAGCGGGAGTAGTGAGACCCAGTACTTC.

This clonotype was seen more than once but under ten times. This rearrangement joins TRBV6-2 or TRBV6-3 to TRBJ2-5; 12 bases align to TRBD2. J gave up 11 bases and V 4 bases, and 11 bases lay outside the gene matches. The CDR3 is 15 residues long. Germline lookup yields CDR1 MNHEY and CDR2 SVGEGT. DNA for the CDR3: TGTGCCAGCAGTTTTCTAGCGGGAGGGAACAATGAGCAGTACTTC. Translation: CASSFLAGGNNEQYF.

The chain recombines TRBV12-3 or TRBV12-4 with TRBJ1-2, with D possibly matching TRBD1 (5 bases). The CDR3 sequence is 14 residues long. V was shortened by 2 bases and J by 7 bases, with 14 bases between the two germline ends. In DNA form, the CDR3 reads TGTGCCAGCAGTTTACGGGACCGAAAAGGTGGCTACACCTTC. This gives the protein CASSLRDRKGGYTF.

This clonotype was detected a few times. The chain links TRBV11-2 to TRBJ2-1; D unclear. Trimming removed 5 bases from V and 7 bases from J, with 6 bases in between. The CDR3 is 11 residues long. Germline V CDR1 and CDR2: SGHAT, FQNNGV. The CDR3 spells CASSHQNEQFF. The CDR3 DNA sequence: TGTGCCAGCAGCCATCAGAATGAGCAGTTCTTC.

This chain links TRBV7-2 with TRBJ2-3, with D perhaps TRBD1 or TRBD2 (5 bases each). V was clipped by 5 bases and J by 5 bases, with 17 bases between them. CDR1 SGHTA and CDR2 FQGNSA come from the germline V gene. The CDR3 length is 15 residues. This chain's CDR3 is CASSGLEGWGDTQYF. CDR3 DNA sequence: TGTGCCAGCAGCGGTCTTGAGGGGTGGGGAGATACGCAGTATTTT.

This clonotype was seen more than once but under ten times. This chain connects TRBV20-1 to TRBJ1-2; perhaps TRBD1 as D (6 bases). The V end was cut by 5 bases, the J end by 4 bases, with 17 bases between. CDR1 DFQATT and CDR2 SNEGSKA come from the germline V gene (reference sequence). The CDR3 is made up of 14 amino acids. The CDR3 DNA follows: TGCAGTGCTCCTGAACAGGGACGCGGCTATGGCTACACCTTC. This codes for CSAPEQGRGYGYTF.

The genes are TRBV7-9 and TRBJ2-1; TRBD1 aligns across 11 bases. From germline, CDR1 is SEHNR and CDR2 FQNEAQ (reference sequence). The CDR3 has 15 amino acids. With 3 bases clipped from V and 7 bases from J, the junction kept 5 bases outside the gene matches. The CDR3, as DNA: TGTGCCAGCAGCTTCCGGGACAGGGGGATGAATGAGCAGTTCTTC. This sequence encodes CASSFRDRGMNEQFF.

The CDR3 nucleotides read TGTGCCAGCAGTGAGTGGAATTGGGACACCTTC. Translating gives CASSEWNWDTF. The chain joins TRBV6-1 to TRBJ1-2; D is uncertain. The V end lost 3 bases, the J end lost 12 bases, and 11 bases lay between the germline ends. CDR1 and CDR2 (germline): MNHNS, SASEGT. The CDR3 spans 11 residues.

This clonotype has only a few counts. The V and J genes are TRBV27 and TRBJ2-1; maybe TRBD2 (5 bases). V was cut by 5 bases and J by 4 bases, with 15 bases left in between. Germline-derived CDR1 and CDR2 are MNHEY and SMNVEV (reference sequence). The CDR3 spans 15 residues. CDR3 sequence reads: CASSVRGKGYNEQFF. CDR3 nucleotides: TGTGCCAGCAGTGTTCGGGGAAAGGGTTACAATGAGCAGTTCTTC.

This clonotype showed up just a few times. The chain combines TRBV2 with TRBJ2-7; D is possibly TRBD1 (5 bases). The V gene lost 2 bases and the J gene lost 7 bases, with 12 bases spanning the gap. The CDR3 is 13 amino acids. Germline V gives CDR1 SNHLY, CDR2 FYNNEI. The CDR3 reads CASSERLGREQYF. The CDR3 nucleotides are TGTGCCAGCAGTGAAAGGTTGGGGCGGGAGCAGTACTTC.

There are a few counts of this clonotype. This chain links TRBV4-1 with TRBJ1-5; no clear D. This CDR3 has 13 amino acids. V was shortened by 1 base and J by 6 bases, with 7 bases between the two germline ends. The germline V gene has CDR1 MGHRA and CDR2 YSYEKL. The CDR3 spells CASSQVPPQPQHF. The DNA of the CDR3 is TGCGCCAGCAGCCAAGTTCCTCCTCAGCCCCAGCATTTT.

The genes are TRBV18 and TRBJ2-1, with TRBD2 identical over 7 bases. The V and J ends lost 0 bases and 9 bases, in that order; junction bases with no gene match: 8. The CDR3 is 15 residues long. Germline V gene lookup returns CDR1 KGHSH and CDR2 LQKENI. This CDR3 reads CASSPPSAGETEQFF. The CDR3 nucleotides read TGTGCCAGCTCACCACCCAGTGCGGGGGAAACTGAGCAGTTCTTC. The full variable domain, in which reference TRBV18 and TRBJ2-1 provide the parts outside the CDR3, is NAGVMQNPRHLVRRRGQEARLRCSPMKGHSHVYWYRQLPEEGLKFMVYLQKENIIDESGMPKERFSAEFPKEGPSILRIQQVVRGDSAAYFCASSPPSAGETEQFFGPGTRLTVL.

The chain joins TRBV9 to TRBJ1-2, with 10 bases matching TRBD1. Germline V gene lookup returns CDR1 SGDLS and CDR2 YYNGEE. V was clipped by 4 bases and J by 3 bases; unmatched bases: 15. The CDR3 spans 18 residues. This CDR3 reads CASSPQPGQGYLYYGYTF. The CDR3 nucleotides are TGTGCCAGCAGCCCCCAGCCGGGACAGGGGTATCTTTACTATGGCTACACCTTC.

This clonotype appeared many times. The gene calls are TRBV4-2 and TRBJ2-1, with unresolved D. V lost 3 bases, J lost 6 bases, and 9 bases lay in between. Germline values: CDR1 LGHNA, CDR2 YNFKEQ. This CDR3 comprises 13 residues. The CDR3 loop is CASSHTRANEQFF. The CDR3 coding sequence is TGTGCCAGCAGCCATACCCGGGCCAATGAGCAGTTCTTC.

This chain links TRBV20-1 with TRBJ2-7, with 8 bases matching TRBD2. The CDR3 is 15 residues long. From germline, CDR1 is DFQATT and CDR2 SNEGSKA (reference sequence). V dropped 0 bases and J dropped 4; count of bases not matched to a gene: 8. CDR3 nucleotides: TGCAGTGCTAGAGATGCCCGGACTAGCCAGTACGAGCAGTACTTC. This codes for CSARDARTSQYEQYF.

Concerning this clonotype itself: This may come from a read error, since a much larger clone is one base off. The chain has TRBV2 and TRBJ2-1, with 12 bases matching TRBD2. Germline-derived CDR1 and CDR2 are SNHLY and FYNNEI. V shed 6 bases and J 2 bases; nucleotides not matched to a gene: 2. The CDR3 runs to 15 residues. The CDR3 sequence is CASRSSGGAYNEQFF. The CDR3 coding sequence is TGTGCCAGCAGGTCTAGCGGGGGGGCCTACAATGAGCAGTTCTTC.

CDR3 residues: CASSPTGRGRTNEKLFF. In nucleotides, the CDR3 is TGTGCCAGCAGCCCCACAGGACGGGGTCGAACTAATGAAAAACTGTTTTTT. V and J are TRBV13 and TRBJ1-4; maybe TRBD1 (5 bases). Trimming stripped 5 bases from V and 1 base from J, with 17 bases between. This CDR3 has 17 amino acids. Germline V gene sequence: CDR1 PRHDT, CDR2 FYEKMQ (reference sequence).

The sample holds one count of this clonotype. The chain recombines TRBV4-3 with TRBJ1-2; D is unclear. This CDR3 has 14 residues. Trimming took 1 base from V and 0 from J, leaving 6 bases between them. Germline lookup yields CDR1 LGHNA and CDR2 YSLEER. CDR3 sequence reads: CASSQAVANYGYTF. The CDR3 bases are TGCGCCAGCAGCCAAGCGGTAGCTAACTATGGCTACACCTTC.

Only a few counts were recorded for this clonotype. This rearrangement joins TRBV7-9 to TRBJ1-6; TRBD1 matches at 7 bases. Trimming at V came to 2 bases and at J to 7 bases, leaving 2 bases not matched to a gene. This CDR3 has 14 residues. From germline, CDR1 is SEHNR and CDR2 FQNEAQ (reference sequence). The CDR3 protein is CASSLQGENSPLHF. CDR3 DNA sequence: TGTGCCAGCAGCTTACAGGGGGAAAATTCACCCCTCCACTTT.

As for this clonotype: The junction departs from the called germline gene at one end, perhaps through a read error. V and J are TRBV9 and TRBJ1-2, with D possibly TRBD1 on 5 matching bases. Germline lookup yields CDR1 SGDLS and CDR2 YYNGEE. The length of the CDR3 is 15 residues. The CDR3 here is CASSVVETANYGYIF. DNA for the CDR3: TGTGCCAGCAGCGTAGTGGAGACAGCTAACTATGGCTACATCTTC.

The gene calls are TRBV7-9 and TRBJ2-7, with 9 nucleotides matching TRBD1. The V segment lost 4 bases and the J segment 7 bases; nucleotides outside the gene matches: 11. Germline V CDR1 and CDR2: SEHNR, FQNEAQ (reference sequence). The CDR3 is 15 residues long. The CDR3 is CASSWSDRGSDEQYF. In nucleotides, the CDR3 is TGTGCCAGCAGCTGGAGTGACAGGGGGAGTGATGAGCAGTACTTC.

This chain connects TRBV2 to TRBJ2-7; no clear D. The germline V gene encodes CDR1 SNHLY and CDR2 FYNNEI. Trimming pared 3 bases from V and 4 bases from J, leaving 7 bases between. The CDR3 sequence is 12 residues long. DNA of the CDR3: TGTGCCAGCAGTGATCTAGGTTACGAGCAGTACTTC. This codes for CASSDLGYEQYF.